These 9 T cell receptor beta chains share one sample of origin, sequenced in a study of T cells of healthy individuals. Using its own MiXCR run on the 5' RACE reads, TCRdb lists one record per CDR3 protein. This sample has some 100,000 distinct CDR3 sequences, with 17% found just once. The receptors were gathered from a human donor in good health.

In its sample, this clonotype was seen many times. J is TRBJ1-2 and V is TRBV28; weak D call: TRBD1 (6 bases). Trimming cost V 1 base and J 5 bases, with 14 bases left between them. The germline V gene has CDR1 MDHEN and CDR2 SYDVKM. The CDR3 consists of 15 residues. This CDR3 is CASSLLGGQLYGYTF. In nucleotides, the CDR3 is TGTGCCAGCAGTTTATTAGGGGGTCAACTTTATGGCTACACCTTC.

The V call is TRBV28, the J call TRBJ2-2; 8 nucleotides align to TRBD1. The CDR3 spans 16 residues. The J segment lost 4 bases and the V segment lost 5 bases, leaving 9 bases of the junction unmatched. Germline-derived CDR1 and CDR2 are MDHEN and SYDVKM. The CDR3 DNA reads TGTGCCAGCAGTCGGGGACAGGATTACCTCACCGGGGAGCTGTTTTTT. Residues: CASSRGQDYLTGELFF. Complete variable domain (other parts from reference TRBV28 and TRBJ2-2): DVKVTQSSRYLVKRTGEKVFLECVQDMDHENMFWYRQDPGLGLRLIYFSYDVKMKEKGDIPEGYSVSREKKERFSLILESASTNQTSMYLCASSRGQDYLTGELFFGEGSRLTVL.

This clonotype was found many times. The chain couples TRBV20-1 to TRBJ2-1, with TRBD2 matching 13 bases. The CDR3 contains 18 residues. Germline V gene lookup returns CDR1 DFQATT and CDR2 SNEGSKA (reference sequence). The V and J ends lost 0 bases and 4 bases, in that order; junction bases with no gene match: 9. CDR3 nucleotide sequence: TGCAGTGCTAGAGACGAAGGACTAGCGGGAGACCTTTACAATGAGCAGTTCTTC. Translation gives CSARDEGLAGDLYNEQFF.

The chain joins TRBV25-1 to TRBJ2-6; unclear D gene. V lost 2 bases and J 2 bases, leaving 10 bases between the germline ends. This CDR3 has 16 amino acids. Germline V gene data show CDR1 as MGHDK and CDR2 as SYGVNS. CDR3 region: CASSEMGFTGANVLTF. Written as DNA, the CDR3 is TGTGCCAGCAGTGAAATGGGGTTCACTGGGGCCAACGTCCTGACTTTC.

This clonotype was seen more than once but under ten times. The chain combines TRBV20-1 with TRBJ2-1; 11 positions match TRBD2. V was pared by 3 bases and J by 5 bases, with 12 bases of the junction left unmatched. The CDR3 is made up of 17 amino acids. CDR1 and CDR2 from the germline V gene are DFQATT and SNEGSKA (reference sequence). The CDR3 reads CSASPPGSSGRDNEQFF. CDR3 nucleotides: TGCAGTGCTAGCCCCCCGGGAAGTAGCGGGAGGGACAATGAGCAGTTCTTC.

This clonotype has a handful of counts. This sequence joins TRBV6-6 and TRBJ2-3; 7 nucleotides match TRBD2. V was pared by 0 bases and J by 1 base, with 4 bases of the junction left unmatched. The germline CDR1 and CDR2 sequences are MNHNY and SVGAGI (reference sequence). This CDR3 has 16 residues. For the CDR3, the DNA is TGTGCCAGCAGTTACTCGGGAGGGTCTCGCACAGATACGCAGTATTTT. Translating it yields CASSYSGGSRTDTQYF.

A remark on this clonotype: A single base separates this from a much larger clone, so it may be a read error. DNA for the CDR3: TGCAGCGGAAGAGGTAGTAGAAATGAGCAGTACTTC. It translates to CSGRGSRNEQYF. The chain is built from TRBV29-1 and TRBJ2-7; D not certain. V was cut by 7 bases and J by 7 bases, with 17 bases left in between. Germline V gene lookup returns CDR1 SQVTM and CDR2 ANQGSEA. The CDR3 is 12 residues long.

This clonotype was observed many times. V is TRBV6-5 and J is TRBJ1-1, with 9 bases that match TRBD1. Germline V gives CDR1 MNHEY, CDR2 SVGAGI. CDR3 length equals 13 residues. The V and J ends lost 7 bases and 1 base, in that order; junction bases with no gene match: 1. The CDR3 bases are TGTGCCAGCACGGGACAGGGGAACACTGAAGCTTTCTTT. This gives the protein CASTGQGNTEAFF.

This clonotype was seen a few times. V is TRBV6-2 or TRBV6-3 and J is TRBJ1-5; D unresolved. Germline lookup yields CDR1 MNHEY and CDR2 SVGEGT. This CDR3 spans 15 amino acids. Trimming stripped 6 bases from V and 5 bases from J, with 17 bases between. The CDR3 loop reads CASSPRWARDQPQHF. Here the CDR3 DNA reads TGTGCCAGCAGCCCTCGTTGGGCTCGGGATCAGCCCCAGCATTTT.